The source of this TCR beta chain is a study of blood T cells in healthy people across ages. As for the study in general: Using template switching, researchers captured about one barcoded beta molecule for each two T cells. Study-level results: Those diversity estimates obtained from one million T cells were thought to be underestimates.

Trimming shortened V by 2 bases and J by 7 bases, and 20 bases separated the two germline ends. This CDR3 has 17 amino acids. Germline V gene data show CDR1 as MGHRA and CDR2 as YSYEKL. Alongside a J-beta primer mix, a sample-barcoded 5' primer served in a second PCR lasting roughly 7 to 11 cycles. TCRdb redid the calling of the 5' RACE reads with MiXCR, one entry per CDR3 protein. The repertoire holds 1.6 million or so distinct CDR3 sequences, around 35% seen once, with roughly 10% in the top ten. Comment on this clonotype: Its target is not known.

Each individual donor underwent a draw of approximately 9.8 milliliters of peripheral blood. Each sample used at least 7 million PBMCs. The clonotype was recovered from a woman aged 25 to 39 in good health. This chain connects TRBV4-1 to TRBJ2-2; D is ambiguous. Source material: blood. This CDR3 is CASSQSSQPTGYGELFF. The CDR3 DNA is TGCGCCAGCAGCCAATCCTCCCAGCCCACCGGGTACGGGGAGCTGTTTTTT.